Listed below are T cell receptor beta chains from one sample, sequenced in a study of T cells in Graves' hyperthyroidism and ophthalmopathy. TCRdb re-analysed the multiplex PCR reads in MiXCR, keeping a single row per CDR3 protein. The data show 560,000 or so distinct CDR3 sequences, 20% seen once. Sequencing was carried out using blood. The receptors were gathered from a man aged 35-49 years with Graves' ophthalmopathy. Both conserved end residues are part of each CDR3. The D gene is left open where the match is weak. Some rows mark clone size as missing; the rest say once, few, many or name a class of expanded clone.

clone_size j_call v_call d_call cdr3_aa cdr3_nt
few TRBJ2-2 TRBV11-2 TRBD1 CASSLEDRVTGELFF TGTGCCAGCAGCTTGGAGGACAGGGTCACCGGGGAGCTGTTTTTT
NA TRBJ1-5 TRBV7-2 NA CASSGGVNQPQHF TGTGCCAGCAGCGGGGGGGTGAATCAGCCCCAGCATTTT
NA TRBJ1-6 TRBV9 NA CASSVSGSLSYNSPLHF TGTGCCAGCAGCGTAAGCGGATCCCTCTCCTATAATTCACCCCTCCACTTT
NA TRBJ1-5 TRBV12-3/TRBV12-4 NA CASSKGNQPQHF TGTGCCAGCAGTAAAGGCAATCAGCCCCAGCATTTT
few TRBJ1-1 TRBV30 NA CALTGVGDTEAFF TGTGCCTTAACGGGGGTGGGGGACACTGAAGCTTTCTTT
NA TRBJ2-2 TRBV9 TRBD2 CASSVRVAGTSGRYGELFF TGTGCCAGCAGCGTACGCGTAGCCGGGACTAGCGGGAGGTACGGGGAGCTGTTTTTT
many TRBJ2-5 TRBV3-1 NA CASSAAGGLEKTQYF TGTGCCAGCAGCGCCGCCGGGGGGCTCGAGAAGACCCAGTACTTC
NA TRBJ1-4 TRBV29-1 NA CSARLGNEKLFF TGCAGCGCCCGGCTGGGGAATGAAAAACTGTTTTTT
NA TRBJ2-1 TRBV12-3/TRBV12-4 NA CASSPVGDEQFF TGTGCCAGCAGCCCGGTAGGCGATGAGCAGTTCTTC
NA TRBJ1-4 TRBV9 NA CASSVSTNPNEKLFF TGTGCCAGCAGCGTTTCGACCAATCCGAATGAAAAACTGTTTTTT
NA TRBJ2-1 TRBV9 NA CASSVGLIDNEQFF TGTGCCAGCAGCGTAGGACTGATAGACAATGAGCAGTTCTTC
NA TRBJ1-1 TRBV27 TRBD1 CASRPAQGANSQAFF TGTGCCAGCAGACCTGCACAGGGGGCGAATAGTCAAGCTTTCTTT
many TRBJ2-7 TRBV10-3 TRBD1 CAISVGQFIEQYF TGTGCCATCAGTGTGGGACAGTTTATAGAGCAGTACTTC
NA TRBJ2-2 TRBV7-9 TRBD1 CASSYTGGNTGELFF TGTGCCAGCAGCTACACAGGGGGTAACACCGGGGAGCTGTTTTTT